Presented here are 24 T cell receptor beta chains from one specimen sequenced in a study of CD8+ T cells in alopecia areata. The authors extracted RNA and reverse transcribed it into cDNA as the sequencing template. The repertoire was sequenced with immunoSEQ multiplex PCR; TCRdb's copy has only in-frame clones and lacks some. This sample has roughly 60,000 clones; about 44% occur once, and the top ten carry roughly 47%. The sample consisted of NKG2D-low CD8+ T cells sorted from blood. Receptor source: a human donor with alopecia areata.

The J gene is TRBJ2-7, the V gene TRBV4-1, with 9 positions matching TRBD1. The J segment lost 5 bases and the V segment lost 4 bases, leaving 9 bases of the junction unmatched. Germline V gene sequence: CDR1 MGHRA, CDR2 YSYEKL. The CDR3 sequence is 15 residues long. CDR3 nucleotide sequence: TGCGCCAGCAGCCCGGGACAGGGTCAGGTCGACGAGCAGTACTTC. Its protein is CASSPGQGQVDEQYF.

The chain carries TRBV4-1 and TRBJ2-1; possible D gene TRBD2, 5 bases. V dropped 8 bases and J dropped 10 bases, with 18 bases sitting between them. Germline CDR1 and CDR2: MGHRA and YSYEKL. The CDR3 runs 13 residues. CDR3 in amino acids: CASSVGRRGEQFF. The CDR3 bases are TGCGCCAGCTCCGTTGGAAGGAGAGGGGAGCAGTTCTTC.

This sequence joins TRBV7-9 and TRBJ2-3, with D unclear. Germline V gene data show CDR1 as SEHNR and CDR2 as FQNEAQ (reference sequence). Trimming cost V 3 bases and J 4 bases, with 5 bases left between them. This CDR3 spans 12 amino acids. CDR3 residues: CASSFQPDTQYF. CDR3 DNA sequence: TGTGCCAGCAGCTTTCAGCCAGATACGCAGTATTTT.

The chain has TRBV7-6 and TRBJ2-7; TRBD1 is a possible D gene (7 bases). The CDR3 contains 17 residues. Between the trimmed V and J ends, which lost 5 bases and 5 bases, there was a span of 25 bases. Germline assignment: CDR1 SGHVS and CDR2 FNYEAQ. The CDR3 protein is CASSLRRGTEIPNEQYF. For the CDR3, the DNA is TGTGCCAGCAGCCTAAGACGCGGGACAGAGATCCCCAACGAGCAGTACTTC.

The chain has TRBV28 and TRBJ2-7, with 7 bases lining up with TRBD2. The V segment lost 2 bases and the J segment 2 bases; nucleotides outside the gene matches: 3. The germline V gene has CDR1 MDHEN and CDR2 SYDVKM. The CDR3 is 14 amino acids. CDR3 residues: CASSLLAATYEQYF. Here the CDR3 DNA reads TGTGCCAGCAGTTTACTAGCGGCCACCTACGAGCAGTACTTC.

This clone was observed a handful of times. The chain uses TRBV15 and TRBJ2-7; no clear D gene. CDR1 and CDR2 (germline): LNHNV, YYDKDF (reference sequence). The CDR3 contains 12 residues. Trimming removed 5 bases from V and 7 bases from J, with 12 bases in between. CDR3 sequence: CATSRSRAEQYF. DNA of the CDR3: TGTGCCACCAGCCGCTCCCGCGCAGAGCAGTACTTC.

This clone was seen more than once but under ten times. The rearrangement uses TRBV13 and TRBJ2-3; D unclear. CDR3 length: 14 residues. The V end lost 3 bases, the J end lost 2 bases, and 9 bases lay between the germline ends. Germline V lookup: CDR1 PRHDT, CDR2 FYEKMQ (reference sequence). CDR3 in DNA: TGTGCCAGCAGCTTCTCCCAATCCACAGATACGCAGTATTTT. Amino acids: CASSFSQSTDTQYF. The variable domain in full, completed from reference TRBV13 and TRBJ2-3, reads AAGVIQSPRHLIKEKRETATLKCYPIPRHDTVYWYQQGPGQDPQFLISFYEKMQSDKGSIPDRFSAQQFSDYHSELNMSSLELGDSALYFCASSFSQSTDTQYFGPGTRLTVL.

The gene calls are TRBV28 and TRBJ1-5; D unclear. CDR3 size: 16 residues. V dropped 5 bases and J dropped 3 bases, with 17 bases sitting between them. From germline, CDR1 is MDHEN and CDR2 SYDVKM. CDR3 DNA sequence: TGTGCCAGCAGTCCCCGGACGAGGCGCCACAATCAGCCCCAGCATTTT. This translates into CASSPRTRRHNQPQHF.

The chain uses TRBV4-1 and TRBJ2-5, with 11 bases matching TRBD2. The CDR3 loop spans 15 amino acids. The ends lost 6 bases at V and 4 bases at J; junction bases unmatched: 7. From germline, CDR1 is MGHRA and CDR2 YSYEKL. CDR3 loop: CASSGTSGDPETQYF. The CDR3 DNA is TGCGCCAGCAGTGGGACTAGCGGCGACCCAGAGACCCAGTACTTC.

A few counts support this clone. The genes are TRBV29-1 and TRBJ1-5; D unresolved. The CDR3 is 15 amino acids. V was shortened by 4 bases and J by 0 bases, with 13 bases between the two germline ends. Germline loops: CDR1 SQVTM, CDR2 ANQGSEA. The CDR3: CSVVVRGNSNQPQHF. The CDR3 nucleotides read TGCAGCGTTGTGGTTCGGGGAAATAGCAATCAGCCCCAGCATTTT.

The chain is built from TRBV4-3 and TRBJ1-2; no reliable D call. There are 15 residues in the CDR3. Germline V gene lookup returns CDR1 LGHNA and CDR2 YSLEER. V was clipped by 4 bases and J by 2 bases, with 14 bases between them. This CDR3 is CASSLGADPNYGYTF. CDR3 sequence (DNA): TGCGCCAGCAGCCTGGGCGCAGACCCCAACTATGGCTACACCTTC.

This clone occurred a few times. The chain links TRBV19 to TRBJ2-7; D is perhaps TRBD1 (5 bases). CDR3 length: 12 residues. From germline, CDR1 is LNHDA and CDR2 SQIVND (reference sequence). V was trimmed by 5 bases and J by 4 bases, leaving 9 bases between them. CDR3 coding DNA: TGTGCCAGTAGTTCTGACAGATACGAGCAGTACTTC. It translates to CASSSDRYEQYF.

This clone was seen a few times. V and J are TRBV7-9 and TRBJ2-7, with 12 bases fitting TRBD2. The ends lost 5 bases at V and 2 bases at J; junction bases unmatched: 4. CDR1 and CDR2 (germline): SEHNR, FQNEAQ (reference sequence). The CDR3 is 15 amino acids. For the CDR3, the DNA is TGTGCCAGCAGCCCGACTAGCGGGAGAGCCTACGAGCAGTACTTC. Translated, it gives CASSPTSGRAYEQYF.

The chain is built from TRBV7-9 and TRBJ2-2, with a tentative D call TRBD1 (5 bases). CDR3 length equals 16 residues. Germline values: CDR1 SEHNR, CDR2 FQNEAQ (reference sequence). Trimming cost V 5 bases and J 1 base, with 14 bases left between them. In nucleotides, the CDR3 is TGTGCCAGCAGCGGGCGGTCCACAGGGAACACCGGGGAGCTGTTTTTT. Encoded protein: CASSGRSTGNTGELFF.

The chain recombines TRBV1 with TRBJ2-7; the table assigns TRBD2, which was not confirmed against the DNA. TRBV1 is reported as a pseudogene. This CDR3 is 14 amino acids long. CDR3 in DNA: TGCACCAGCAGCCAAGGAGAATCCTCCTACGAGCAGTACTTC. Residues: CTSSQGESSYEQYF.

V is TRBV30 and J is TRBJ1-1; no firm D call. Germline CDR1 reads GTSNPN; CDR2 reads SVGIG (reference sequence). The CDR3 extends over 13 amino acids. Between the trimmed V and J ends, which lost 2 bases and 3 bases, there was a span of 10 bases. The chain's CDR3 is CAWSIYTYTEAFF. CDR3 sequence (DNA): TGTGCCTGGAGTATCTATACGTACACTGAAGCTTTCTTT.

V is TRBV7-2 and J is TRBJ2-5, with 7 bases that match TRBD1. Trimming at V came to 6 bases and at J to 3 bases, leaving 10 bases not matched to a gene. The CDR3 runs to 15 residues. CDR1 and CDR2 (germline): SGHTA, FQGNSA. CDR3 DNA sequence: TGTGCCAGCAGTTACAAGGGGACAGATGAAGAGACCCAGTACTTC. It encodes CASSYKGTDEETQYF. Supplemented by reference TRBV7-2 and TRBJ2-5, the full variable domain reads GAGVSQSPSNKVTEKGKDVELRCDPISGHTALYWYRQSLGQGLEFLIYFQGNSAPDKSGLPSDRFSAERTGGSVSTLTIQRTQQEDSAVYLCASSYKGTDEETQYFGPGTRLLVL.

V and J are TRBV7-9 and TRBJ2-7; D uncertain. Trimming removed 0 bases at V and 7 bases at J, with 7 bases between. CDR1 is SEHNR and CDR2 is FQNEAQ in the germline V gene (reference sequence). The CDR3 spans 12 residues. The chain's CDR3 is CASSLAVEEQYF. CDR3 nucleotide sequence: TGTGCCAGCAGCTTAGCTGTAGAGGAGCAGTACTTC. The entire variable domain, with the rest obtained from reference TRBV7-9 and TRBJ2-7, is as follows: DTGVSQNPRHKITKRGQNVTFRCDPISEHNRLYWYRQTLGQGPEFLTYFQNEAQLEKSRLLSDRFSAERPKGSFSTLEIQRTEQGDSAMYLCASSLAVEEQYFGPGTRLTVT.

This clone has more than one count but fewer than ten. The chain uses TRBV5-4 and TRBJ2-7, with 10 bases identical to TRBD1. J gave up 2 bases and V 4 bases, and 6 bases lay outside the gene matches. The germline CDR1 and CDR2 sequences are SGHNT and YYREEE (reference sequence). The CDR3 runs 15 residues. Written as DNA, the CDR3 is TGTGCCAGCAGCGACCCCGGGACAGGGGCCTACGAGCAGTACTTC. The encoded protein is CASSDPGTGAYEQYF.

V usage is TRBV7-9 and J usage is TRBJ1-2, with a weak D call TRBD1 (6 bases). This CDR3 region has 11 residues. The germline CDR1 and CDR2 sequences are SEHNR and FQNEAQ (reference sequence). Trimming shortened V by 5 bases and J by 13 bases, and 14 bases separated the two germline ends. The CDR3: CASSQGRGSTF. The DNA of the CDR3 is TGTGCCAGCAGCCAAGGCAGGGGAAGCACCTTC.

The rearrangement uses TRBV4-3 and TRBJ2-7; 8 nucleotides line up with TRBD2. Germline V gene data show CDR1 as LGHNA and CDR2 as YSLEER. The CDR3 loop spans 16 amino acids. The ends lost 2 bases at V and 1 base at J; junction bases unmatched: 7. CDR3 sequence (DNA): TGCGCCAGCAGCCAATGGCGGGAGGACCCATCCTACGAGCAGTACTTC. Its translation: CASSQWREDPSYEQYF.

The chain joins TRBV9 to TRBJ2-5; maybe TRBD2 (6 bases). The germline CDR1 and CDR2 sequences are SGDLS and YYNGEE. This CDR3 spans 15 amino acids. The V and J ends lost 3 bases and 2 bases respectively, with 14 bases between them. The CDR3 here is CASSAGDWQQETQYF. The CDR3 DNA is TGTGCCAGCAGCGCCGGGGACTGGCAACAAGAGACCCAGTACTTC. Combining the CDR3 with reference TRBV9 and TRBJ2-5 gives the whole variable domain DSGVTQTPKHLITATGQRVTLRCSPRSGDLSVYWYQQSLDQGLQFLIQYYNGEERAKGNILERFSAQQFPDLHSELNLSSLELGDSALYFCASSAGDWQQETQYFGPGTRLLVL.

This clone has more than one count but fewer than ten. The chain has TRBV6-5 and TRBJ2-7, with TRBD2 as a possible D gene (6 bases). Germline CDR1 reads MNHEY; CDR2 reads SVGAGI. This CDR3 contains 13 residues. Trimming left V 0 bases short and J 5 bases short, with 8 bases between. CDR3 region: CASSYSPGDEQYF. DNA of the CDR3: TGTGCCAGCAGTTACTCGCCGGGGGACGAGCAGTACTTC.

This clone was seen just once. The chain joins TRBV2 to TRBJ2-1; D possibly matches TRBD1 or TRBD2 (5 bases each). CDR1 SNHLY and CDR2 FYNNEI come from the germline V gene. Deletions cut 5 bases from V and 9 bases from J, with 8 bases between. The CDR3 is 11 residues long. The CDR3 loop reads CASSPGGEQFF. CDR3 in DNA: TGTGCCAGCAGTCCTGGGGGTGAGCAGTTCTTC.